The clone carrying this T cell receptor beta chain showed up just once. Its antigen is as yet unknown. Other DNA sequences within the sample encode an identical CDR3. Ahead of sequencing, the ViraFEST assay grew antigen-specific CD4+ T cells using viral peptide pools. Culture proceeded for roughly ten days, and CD4+ T cells were then isolated. Some 2 million PBMC per well received approximately 9.4 IU/ml IL-2 and around 11 ug/ml peptides in culture. Germline lookup yields CDR1 LNHDA and CDR2 SQIVND (reference sequence). V gave up 4 bases and J gave up 1 base, with 8 bases separating them. The CDR3 has 14 residues. The assay was immunoSEQ multiplex PCR, and TCRdb's table has in-frame clones only and misses some. The sample holds tens of thousands of clones; roughly 76% are singletons and the top ten take roughly 2.7%. The source of the sample is a study of vaccination effects on CD4 cells after COVID-19.

This TCR derives from a human donor who received a COVID-19 vaccine. The rearrangement links TRBV19 to TRBJ2-1; either TRBD1 or TRBD2 may fit D (6 bases each). The source was CD4+ T cells from PBMCs cultured with HCoV-229E spike peptides, collected before COVID-19 vaccination. CDR3 bases: TGTGCCAGTAGTAGGGGGGCTTCCTACAATGAGCAGTTCTTC. Protein: CASSRGASYNEQFF.